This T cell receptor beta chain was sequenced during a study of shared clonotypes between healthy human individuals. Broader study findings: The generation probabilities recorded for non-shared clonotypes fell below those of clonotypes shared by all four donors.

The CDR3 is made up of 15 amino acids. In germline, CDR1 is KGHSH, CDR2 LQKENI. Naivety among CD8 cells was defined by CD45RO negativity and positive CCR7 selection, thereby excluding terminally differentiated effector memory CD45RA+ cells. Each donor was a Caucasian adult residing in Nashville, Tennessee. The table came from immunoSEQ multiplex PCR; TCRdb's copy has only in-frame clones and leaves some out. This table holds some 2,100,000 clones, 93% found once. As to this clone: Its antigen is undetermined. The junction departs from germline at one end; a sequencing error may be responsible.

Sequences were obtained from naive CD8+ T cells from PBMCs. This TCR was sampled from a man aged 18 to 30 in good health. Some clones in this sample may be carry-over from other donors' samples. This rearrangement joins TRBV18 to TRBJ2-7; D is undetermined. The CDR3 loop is CASLPEIGTGYEQYF. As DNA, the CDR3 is TGTGCCAGCTTACCAGAGATCGGCACCGGCTACGAGCAGTACTTC.